This TCR beta chain was recorded in a study of blood T cells in healthy people across ages. Notes on the study in general: TCR beta diversity per million T cells fell roughly linearly with age. Estimated diversity, derived from one million T cells, was regarded as an underestimate. It was not known whether donors were CMV positive (a possible confounder of expanded clonotype changes).

V lost 4 bases and J 1 base, leaving 10 bases between the germline ends. Germline CDR1 is SGDLS and CDR2 is YYNGEE. The CDR3 totals 14 residues. Extraction of total RNA produced a minimum of 5.5 micrograms from each sample. Remarks on this clonotype: Its antigen is undetermined.

The authors ran a second PCR of roughly 6 to 12 cycles using a sample-barcoded 5' primer and a J-beta primer mix. TCRdb analysed the 5' RACE reads with MiXCR anew, one entry per CDR3 protein. The data contain around 1,000,000 distinct CDR3 sequences, less than 25% of them singletons. In addition, the sample was reused for a study of T cells of mothers and their children.

The chain recombines TRBV9 with TRBJ2-3, with D perhaps matching TRBD1 (5 bases). The TCR comes from a girl aged 2 to 9 in good health. Source material: blood. This chain's CDR3 is CASSLRVGTDTQYF. The CDR3 coding sequence is TGTGCCAGCAGCCTCAGGGTCGGCACAGATACGCAGTATTTT.